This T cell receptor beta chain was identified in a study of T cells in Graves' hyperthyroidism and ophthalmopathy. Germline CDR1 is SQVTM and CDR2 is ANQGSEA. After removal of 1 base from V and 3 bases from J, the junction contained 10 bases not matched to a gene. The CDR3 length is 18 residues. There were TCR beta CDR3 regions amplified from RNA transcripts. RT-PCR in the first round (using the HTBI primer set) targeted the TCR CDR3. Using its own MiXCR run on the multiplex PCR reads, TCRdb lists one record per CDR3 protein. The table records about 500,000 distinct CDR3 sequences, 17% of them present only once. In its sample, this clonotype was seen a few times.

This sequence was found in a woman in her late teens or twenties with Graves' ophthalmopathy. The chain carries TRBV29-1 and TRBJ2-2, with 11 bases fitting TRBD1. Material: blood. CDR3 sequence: CSVEAGQGARRYTGELFF. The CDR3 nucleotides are TGCAGCGTTGAAGCCGGACAGGGGGCAAGGAGGTACACCGGGGAGCTGTTTTTT.